Below, 12 T cell receptor beta chains from the same sample are listed, as sequenced in a study of blood T cell repertoires in COVID-19. Measured with immunoSEQ multiplex PCR; TCRdb has only the in-frame clones, and not every one. The table has 200,000 to 250,000 clones, about 85% seen once. The specimen sequenced was peripheral blood. These receptors all come from a man in his fifties who had recovered from COVID-19.

The CDR3 region has the DNA TGCGCCAGCAGCTTGGTCCTAGCGGGAGGGCAAGAGACCCAGTACTTC. Translation gives CASSLVLAGGQETQYF. This sequence joins TRBV5-1 and TRBJ2-5; 12 nucleotides agree with TRBD2. Germline CDR1 SGHRS, CDR2 YFSETQ. The length of the CDR3 is 16 residues. The ends lost 0 bases at V and 2 bases at J; junction bases unmatched: 2. Complete variable domain (other parts from reference TRBV5-1 and TRBJ2-5): KAGVTQTPRYLIKTRGQQVTLSCSPISGHRSVSWYQQTPGQGLQFLFEYFSETQRNKGNFPGRFSGRQFSNSRSEMNVSTLELGDSALYLCASSLVLAGGQETQYFGPGTRLLVL.

This rearrangement joins TRBV7-8 to TRBJ2-7, with 14 bases that match TRBD2. The CDR3 consists of 15 residues. The J segment lost 7 bases and the V segment lost 5 bases, leaving 7 bases of the junction unmatched. CDR1 is SGHVS and CDR2 is FQNEAQ in the germline V gene. The CDR3 region is CASSIRTSGRYEQYF. The CDR3 DNA sequence: TGTGCCAGCAGCATAAGGACTAGCGGGAGGTATGAGCAGTACTTC.

J is TRBJ2-7 and V is TRBV6-5, with 7 bases matching TRBD2. J gave up 1 base and V 6 bases, and 3 bases lay outside the gene matches. CDR3 size: 13 residues. CDR1 and CDR2 (germline): MNHEY, SVGAGI. Here the CDR3 DNA reads TGTGCCAGCAGACGGGAGGCATCCTACGAGCAGTACTTC. It yields the protein CASRREASYEQYF.

Note on this clone: Other DNA sequences in the same sample also yield this CDR3. The rearrangement uses TRBV18 and TRBJ1-6, with 7 bases identical to TRBD1. Germline lookup yields CDR1 KGHSH and CDR2 LQKENI. V dropped 4 bases and J dropped 7; count of bases not matched to a gene: 4. This CDR3 has 14 residues. The DNA for the CDR3 is TGTGCCAGCTCACTAGACAGGGAGAATTCACCCCTCCACTTT. It translates to CASSLDRENSPLHF.

CDR3 nucleotide sequence: TGCAGCGTTCCCCTAGGGGGCCGAGGAGAGACCCAGTACTTC. Translated, it gives CSVPLGGRGETQYF. V gene TRBV29-1 combines with J gene TRBJ2-5, with TRBD1 matching over 7 bases. The germline V gene has CDR1 SQVTM and CDR2 ANQGSEA. The CDR3 runs to 14 residues. V trimming: 5 bases; J trimming: 4 bases; junction bases outside the gene matches: 10.

V gene TRBV7-8 combines with J gene TRBJ1-5; TRBD1 might be the D (6 bases). Deletions cut 6 bases from V and 2 bases from J, with 11 bases between. Looked up from germline, CDR1 is SGHVS and CDR2 is FQNEAQ. This CDR3 is 14 amino acids long. The CDR3 DNA sequence: TGTGCCAGCAGACAGGGAGCGGGCAATCAGCCCCAGCATTTT. Translation gives CASRQGAGNQPQHF.

The chain links TRBV10-2 to TRBJ2-1; 11 bases match TRBD2. This CDR3 is built from 19 residues. Unmatched junction bases numbered 15, after V lost 8 bases and J lost 0 bases. Germline V gives CDR1 WSHSY, CDR2 SAAADI. The CDR3 is CASGVTGLAVTSSYNEQFF. The DNA for the CDR3 is TGCGCCAGCGGGGTCACGGGACTAGCGGTGACAAGCTCCTACAATGAGCAGTTCTTC.

V gene TRBV5-1 combines with J gene TRBJ1-1, with TRBD1 matching 8 bases. The germline CDR1 and CDR2 sequences are SGHRS and YFSETQ. V shed 3 bases and J 2 bases; nucleotides not matched to a gene: 6. This CDR3 spans 15 amino acids. CDR3 region: CASSYLQGVNTEAFF. In nucleotides, the CDR3 is TGCGCCAGCAGCTACCTACAGGGGGTAAACACTGAAGCTTTCTTT.

The CDR3: CASSSQLAGYNEQFF. CDR3 nucleotide sequence: TGTGCCAGCAGCTCCCAACTAGCGGGCTACAATGAGCAGTTCTTC. The rearrangement uses TRBV9 and TRBJ2-1; 9 bases line up with TRBD2. This CDR3 is 15 amino acids long. CDR1 and CDR2 from the germline V gene are SGDLS and YYNGEE. The V segment lost 4 bases and the J segment 3 bases; nucleotides outside the gene matches: 5.

The chain has TRBV7-8 and TRBJ2-1, with 8 bases aligning to TRBD2. The CDR3 totals 13 residues. V lost 3 bases, J lost 9 bases, and 4 bases stayed unmatched. The V gene's germline CDR1 is SGHVS and CDR2 FQNEAQ. In DNA, the CDR3 is TGTGCCAGCAGCTTCAACCGGGAGGGTGAGCAGTTCTTC. Amino acids: CASSFNREGEQFF.

The J gene is TRBJ2-7, the V gene TRBV15; 10 bases line up with TRBD2. CDR1 and CDR2 from the germline V gene are LNHNV and YYDKDF (reference sequence). The CDR3 is made up of 19 amino acids. Germline trimming cut 0 bases from V and 4 bases from J; bases unmatched to any gene: 15. CDR3 DNA: TGTGCCACCAGCAGAGATTCGGCACTAGCGGGACCCGGTCGATACGAGCAGTACTTC. This encodes CATSRDSALAGPGRYEQYF.

The chain combines TRBV7-9 with TRBJ2-3; tentative D call: TRBD2 (6 bases). The V gene lost 4 bases and the J gene lost 0 bases, with 14 bases spanning the gap. The V gene's germline CDR1 is SEHNR and CDR2 FQNEAQ (reference sequence). CDR3 length: 16 amino acids. The CDR3 protein is CASSSEFSGSTDTQYF. CDR3 DNA sequence: TGTGCCAGCAGCTCCGAATTTAGCGGTAGCACAGATACGCAGTATTTT.